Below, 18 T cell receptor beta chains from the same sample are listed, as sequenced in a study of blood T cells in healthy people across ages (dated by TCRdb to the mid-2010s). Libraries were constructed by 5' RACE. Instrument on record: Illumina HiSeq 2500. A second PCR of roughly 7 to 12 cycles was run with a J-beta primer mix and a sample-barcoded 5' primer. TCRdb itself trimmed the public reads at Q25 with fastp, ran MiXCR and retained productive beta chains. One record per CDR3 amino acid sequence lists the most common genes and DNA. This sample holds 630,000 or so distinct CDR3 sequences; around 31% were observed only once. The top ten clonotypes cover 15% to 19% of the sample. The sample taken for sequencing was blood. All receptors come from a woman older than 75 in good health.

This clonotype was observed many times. CDR3: CASSSAAGGTQETQYF. The CDR3 nucleotides read TGTGCCAGCAGCTCGGCAGCGGGGGGGACCCAAGAGACCCAGTACTTC. V usage is TRBV9 and J usage is TRBJ2-5; 10 bases fit TRBD2. CDR1 SGDLS and CDR2 YYNGEE come from the germline V gene. Unmatched junction bases numbered 7, after V lost 4 bases and J lost 1 base. The CDR3 runs to 16 residues.

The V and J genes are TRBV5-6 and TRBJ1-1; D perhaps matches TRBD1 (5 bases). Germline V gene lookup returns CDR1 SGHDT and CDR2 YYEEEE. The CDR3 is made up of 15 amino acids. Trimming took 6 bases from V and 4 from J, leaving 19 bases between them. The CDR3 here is CASITQGHKGTEAFF. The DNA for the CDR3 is TGTGCCAGCATCACCCAGGGTCACAAGGGCACTGAAGCTTTCTTT.

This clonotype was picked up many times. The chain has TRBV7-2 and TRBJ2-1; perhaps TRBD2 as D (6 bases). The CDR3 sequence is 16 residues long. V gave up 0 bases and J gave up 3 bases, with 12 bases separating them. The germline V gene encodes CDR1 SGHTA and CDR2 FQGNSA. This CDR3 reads CASSLALALGYNEQFF. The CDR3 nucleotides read TGTGCCAGCAGCTTAGCTCTAGCGTTGGGCTACAATGAGCAGTTCTTC.

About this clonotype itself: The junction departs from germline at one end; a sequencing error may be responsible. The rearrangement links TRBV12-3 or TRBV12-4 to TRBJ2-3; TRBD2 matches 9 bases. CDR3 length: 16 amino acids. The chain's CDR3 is CTSSMIAGASTDTQYF. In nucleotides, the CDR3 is TGTACCAGCAGCATGATAGCGGGGGCGAGCACAGATACGCAGTATTTT.

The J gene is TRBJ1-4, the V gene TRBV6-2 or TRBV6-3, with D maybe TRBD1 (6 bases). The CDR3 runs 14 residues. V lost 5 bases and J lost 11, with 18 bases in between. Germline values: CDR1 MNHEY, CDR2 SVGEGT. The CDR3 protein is CASSPNRDIEKLFF. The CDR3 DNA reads TGTGCCAGCAGTCCGAACCGGGACATCGAGAAACTGTTTTTT.

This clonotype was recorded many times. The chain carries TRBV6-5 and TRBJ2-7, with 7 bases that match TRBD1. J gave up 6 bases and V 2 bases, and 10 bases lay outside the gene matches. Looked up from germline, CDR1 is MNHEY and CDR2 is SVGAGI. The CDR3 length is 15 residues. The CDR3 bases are TGTGCCAGCAGTTACCAAACCGTTACAGGGGTCGAGCAGTACTTC. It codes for CASSYQTVTGVEQYF.

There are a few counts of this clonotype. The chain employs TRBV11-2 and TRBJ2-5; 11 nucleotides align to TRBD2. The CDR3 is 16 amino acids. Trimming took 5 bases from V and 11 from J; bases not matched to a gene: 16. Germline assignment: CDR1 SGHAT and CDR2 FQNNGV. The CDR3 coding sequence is TGTGCCAGCAGCCCCCGGGCTAGCGGGGGGACACTAGAGCAGTACTTC. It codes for CASSPRASGGTLEQYF.

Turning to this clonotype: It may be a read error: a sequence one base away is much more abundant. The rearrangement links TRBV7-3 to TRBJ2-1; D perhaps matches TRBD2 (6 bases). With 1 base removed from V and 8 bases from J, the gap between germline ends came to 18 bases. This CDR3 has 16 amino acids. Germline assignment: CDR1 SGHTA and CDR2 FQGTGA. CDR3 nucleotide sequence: TGTGCCAGCAGCTTAAGGGGGGTGTCGGGGGACGATGAGCAGTTCTTC. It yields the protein CASSLRGVSGDDEQFF. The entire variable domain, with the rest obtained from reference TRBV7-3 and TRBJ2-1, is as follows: GAGVSQTPSNKVTEKGKYVELRCDPISGHTALYWYRQSLGQGPEFLIYFQGTGAADDSGLPNDRFFAVRPEGSVSTLKIQRTERGDSAVYLCASSLRGVSGDDEQFFGPGTRLTVL.

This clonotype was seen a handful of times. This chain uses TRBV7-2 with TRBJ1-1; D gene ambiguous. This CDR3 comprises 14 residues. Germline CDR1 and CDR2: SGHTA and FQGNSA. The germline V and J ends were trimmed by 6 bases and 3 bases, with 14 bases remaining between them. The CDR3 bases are TGTGCCAGCAGTCCTCAGTCCGGGGACACTGAAGCTTTCTTT. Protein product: CASSPQSGDTEAFF.

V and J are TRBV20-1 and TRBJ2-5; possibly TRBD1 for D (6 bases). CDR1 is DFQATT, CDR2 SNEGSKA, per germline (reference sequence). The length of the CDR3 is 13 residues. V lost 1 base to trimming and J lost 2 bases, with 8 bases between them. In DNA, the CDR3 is TGCAGTGCTAGAGCGAGGGGGCAAGAGACCCAGTACTTC. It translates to CSARARGQETQYF.

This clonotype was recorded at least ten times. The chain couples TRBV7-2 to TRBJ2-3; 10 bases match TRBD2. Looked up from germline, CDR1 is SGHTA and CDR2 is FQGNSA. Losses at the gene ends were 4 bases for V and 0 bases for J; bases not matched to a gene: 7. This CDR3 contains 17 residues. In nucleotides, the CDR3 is TGTGCCAGCAGCTCGCCTCTTAGCGGGGGGAGCACAGATACGCAGTATTTT. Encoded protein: CASSSPLSGGSTDTQYF.

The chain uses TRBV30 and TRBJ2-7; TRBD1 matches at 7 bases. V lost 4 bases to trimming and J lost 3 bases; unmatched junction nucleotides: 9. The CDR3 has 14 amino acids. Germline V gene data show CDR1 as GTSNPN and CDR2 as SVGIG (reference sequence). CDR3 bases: TGTGCCTGGAAACCGGGACAGAGTCGCTACGAGCAGTACTTC. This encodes CAWKPGQSRYEQYF.

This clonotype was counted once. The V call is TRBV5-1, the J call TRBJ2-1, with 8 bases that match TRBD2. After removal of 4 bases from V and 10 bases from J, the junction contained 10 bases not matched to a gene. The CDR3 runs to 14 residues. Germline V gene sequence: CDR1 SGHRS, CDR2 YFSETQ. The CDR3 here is CASSSGSRDGEQFF. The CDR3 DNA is TGCGCCAGCAGCAGCGGGAGCAGGGACGGGGAGCAGTTCTTC.

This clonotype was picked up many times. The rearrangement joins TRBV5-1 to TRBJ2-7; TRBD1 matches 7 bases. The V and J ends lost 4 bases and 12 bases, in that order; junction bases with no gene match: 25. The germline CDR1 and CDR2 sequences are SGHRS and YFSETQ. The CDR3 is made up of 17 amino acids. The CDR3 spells CASSPLVQGRGNPLTYF. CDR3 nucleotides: TGCGCCAGCAGCCCCTTAGTGCAGGGCAGGGGGAACCCTTTGACGTACTTC.

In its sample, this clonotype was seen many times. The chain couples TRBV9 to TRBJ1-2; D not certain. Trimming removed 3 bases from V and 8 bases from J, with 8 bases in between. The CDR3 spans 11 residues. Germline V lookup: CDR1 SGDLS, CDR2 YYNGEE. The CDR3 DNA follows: TGTGCCAGCAGCGGTGCGAGGGGCTACACCTTC. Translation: CASSGARGYTF.

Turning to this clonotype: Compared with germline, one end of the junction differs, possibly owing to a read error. CDR3 loop: CASSQGQDTRYF. The DNA of the CDR3 is TGTGCCAGCAGCCAGGGTCAAGATACGCGGTATTTT. The chain couples TRBV3-1 to TRBJ2-3, with no clear D. The CDR3 covers 12 residues. Per the germline V gene, CDR1 is LGHDT and CDR2 is YNNKEL (reference sequence).

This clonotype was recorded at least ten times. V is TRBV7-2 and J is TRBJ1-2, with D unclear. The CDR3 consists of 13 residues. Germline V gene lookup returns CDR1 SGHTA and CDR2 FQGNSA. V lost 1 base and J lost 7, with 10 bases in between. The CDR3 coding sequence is TGTGCCAGCAGCTTAGATTTTTGGGGTGGCTACACCTTC. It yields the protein CASSLDFWGGYTF.

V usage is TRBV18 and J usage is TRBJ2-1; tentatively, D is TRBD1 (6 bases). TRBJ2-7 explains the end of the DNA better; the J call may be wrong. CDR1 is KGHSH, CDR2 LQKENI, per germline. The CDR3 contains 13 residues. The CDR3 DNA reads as TGTGCCAGCACAGGGAATTCCTACAATGAGCAGTACTTC. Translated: CASTGNSYNEQYF.